This TCR beta chain is drawn from a study of shared clonotypes between healthy human individuals. Study information: With ages of 18 to 49, the donors were two women and a few men. CD4 naive and CD4 memory each took three plates per donor, while CD8 naive took two and CD8 memory one.

V lost 1 base, J lost 0 bases, and 7 bases lay in between. The CDR3 has 14 residues. Germline V lookup: CDR1 SGHRS, CDR2 YFSETQ. The investigators split CD4+ cells into a CD45RA+ naive subset and a CD45RA-negative memory subset. Sequencing used immunoSEQ multiplex PCR; TCRdb keeps in-frame clones, though not all of them. In the table there are about 1 million clones, 75% to 80% of which are singletons. This TCR derives from a man younger than 30 in good health. Some clones in this sample may be carry-over from other donors' samples. The chain links TRBV5-1 to TRBJ1-2; D unresolved. The sequenced sample consisted of memory CD4+ T cells from PBMCs. Stated subset: CD45RA-negative fraction. The CDR3 spells CASSLFGANYGYTF. Here the CDR3 DNA reads TGCGCCAGCAGCTTGTTCGGTGCTAACTATGGCTACACCTTC.